These T cell receptor beta chains were read from a single sample in a study of blood T cell repertoires in COVID-19. The data were produced by immunoSEQ multiplex PCR, yet TCRdb's version contains in-frame clones alone and is incomplete. The table shows roughly 220,000 clones, with approximately 86% occurring only once. Sequencing was performed on peripheral blood. These receptor sequences come from a man in his sixties with acute or convalescent COVID-19. Each CDR3 is given with its conserved first and last residue. D genes are given only for firm matches. Clone size is shown for a subset of rows, as once, few, many or a class of expanded clone.

size,V,J,D,CDR3,DNA
once,TRBV5-4,TRBJ2-1,.,CASSLVGRGSVNEQFF,TGTGCCAGCAGCTTGGTCGGCAGGGGTAGTGTGAATGAGCAGTTCTTC
once,TRBV4-1,TRBJ2-3,TRBD2,CASSQDRAGGGTDTQYF,TGCGCCAGCAGCCAAGATAGGGCGGGAGGAGGCACAGATACGCAGTATTTT
many,TRBV29-1,TRBJ1-1,.,CSVEEEAPGTEAFF,TGCAGCGTTGAGGAGGAGGCCCCGGGCACTGAAGCTTTCTTT
.,TRBV7-3,TRBJ2-2,TRBD1,CASSFDRGFTGELFF,TGTGCCAGCAGCTTCGACAGGGGGTTCACCGGGGAGCTGTTTTTT
.,TRBV15,TRBJ2-1,.,CATSRDGRGGANNEQFF,TGTGCCACCAGCAGAGATGGGAGAGGGGGGGCAAACAATGAGCAGTTCTTC
.,TRBV6-5,TRBJ2-2,TRBD2,CASSWDYSRAGELFF,TGTGCCAGCAGTTGGGACTACTCCCGGGCCGGGGAGCTGTTTTTT
.,TRBV6-2/TRBV6-3,TRBJ2-5,.,CASSPGTETQYF,TGTGCCAGCAGCCCGGGCACCGAGACCCAGTACTTC
.,TRBV19,TRBJ1-5,.,CASKMGDQPQHF,TGTGCCAGTAAGATGGGCGACCAGCCCCAGCATTTT
.,TRBV6-5,TRBJ1-2,TRBD1,CASSIGTRTGSYTF,TGTGCCAGCAGCATCGGAACCCGGACAGGTAGCTACACCTTC
.,TRBV7-2,TRBJ1-5,TRBD1,CASSLRTGGNQPQHF,TGTGCCAGCAGCTTACGGACAGGGGGAAATCAGCCCCAGCATTTT
.,TRBV13,TRBJ1-3,.,CASSPRRMVSGNTIYF,TGTGCCAGCAGCCCTAGGAGGATGGTAAGCGGAAACACCATATATTTT
.,TRBV3-1/TRBV3-2,TRBJ2-5,TRBD2,CASSLGASGGETQYF,TGTGCCAGCAGCCTTGGGGCTAGCGGGGGAGAGACCCAGTACTTC
.,TRBV19,TRBJ2-5,TRBD1,CASSINSGQGSETQYF,TGTGCCAGTAGTATTAATTCGGGACAGGGTAGCGAGACCCAGTACTTC
.,TRBV6-5,TRBJ1-2,TRBD1,CASSYTGQGSGYTF,TGTGCCAGCAGTTATACGGGACAGGGAAGTGGCTACACCTTC
.,TRBV29-1,TRBJ2-4,.,CSVGTVAKNIQYF,TGCAGCGTTGGGACAGTAGCCAAAAACATTCAGTACTTC
.,TRBV5-1,TRBJ2-7,TRBD2,CASSLVRLASNEQYF,TGCGCCAGCAGCTTGGTACGACTAGCGAGCAACGAGCAGTACTTC
.,TRBV11-2,TRBJ2-7,TRBD1,CASRRPGTGGSYEQYF,TGTGCCAGCAGGCGCCCAGGGACAGGGGGATCCTACGAGCAGTACTTC
.,TRBV2,TRBJ1-6,.,CASSVFGGFNSPLHF,TGTGCCAGCAGTGTCTTTGGGGGGTTTAATTCACCCCTCCACTTT
.,TRBV19,TRBJ2-7,TRBD1,CANPDRDYEQYF,TGTGCCAACCCGGACAGGGACTACGAGCAGTACTTC
.,TRBV27,TRBJ2-1,TRBD2,CASSLVGLAVDNEQFF,TGTGCCAGCAGTTTAGTCGGACTAGCGGTAGACAATGAGCAGTTCTTC
.,TRBV5-1,TRBJ2-2,TRBD2,CASSLAGLAPGIYGELFF,TGCGCCAGCAGCTTGGCCGGACTAGCGCCGGGGATTTACGGGGAGCTGTTTTTT
.,TRBV9,TRBJ2-2,TRBD2,CASSPRLAANTGELFF,TGTGCCAGCAGCCCCCGACTAGCGGCGAACACCGGGGAGCTGTTTTTT
.,TRBV11-2,TRBJ2-1,TRBD2,CASSLRAPGLAGNNEQFF,TGTGCCAGCAGCTTACGAGCCCCGGGACTAGCGGGGAACAATGAGCAGTTCTTC
.,TRBV5-1,TRBJ1-4,.,CASKTGYGANEKLFF,TGCGCCAGCAAAACAGGGTATGGGGCTAATGAAAAACTGTTTTTT
.,TRBV6-2/TRBV6-3,TRBJ2-1,.,CASSYSTDGQGLYNEQFF,TGTGCCAGCAGTTACTCGACAGACGGACAGGGACTATACAATGAGCAGTTCTTC
.,TRBV7-2,TRBJ2-5,TRBD2,CASSLGSSGGARWTQYF,TGTGCCAGCAGCTTAGGGTCTAGCGGGGGGGCCCGTTGGACCCAGTACTTC
.,TRBV2,TRBJ2-7,.,CASSEQIAYEQYF,TGTGCCAGCAGTGAACAGATCGCCTACGAGCAGTACTTC
once,TRBV30,TRBJ1-5,TRBD1,CAWETQTGGGQPQHF,TGTGCCTGGGAGACTCAGACAGGGGGAGGTCAGCCCCAGCATTTT
.,TRBV6-5,TRBJ2-2,TRBD1,CAGNRGSNTGELFF,TGTGCCGGCAACAGGGGATCGAACACCGGGGAGCTGTTTTTT
.,TRBV6-5,TRBJ2-5,TRBD2,CASSKGGQRETQYF,TGTGCCAGCAGTAAGGGAGGGCAGCGGGAGACCCAGTACTTC
.,TRBV3-1/TRBV3-2,TRBJ1-5,.,CASSQALHQPQHF,TGTGCCAGCAGTCAAGCCCTTCATCAGCCCCAGCATTTT
.,TRBV6-5,TRBJ1-5,.,CASSHAGGSNQPQHF,TGTGCCAGCAGCCATGCGGGGGGATCAAATCAGCCCCAGCATTTT
once,TRBV18,TRBJ2-1,TRBD2,CASSPKTSGVVNEQFF,TGTGCCAGCTCACCCAAGACTAGCGGGGTTGTCAATGAGCAGTTCTTC
.,TRBV6-2/TRBV6-3,TRBJ2-4,.,CASSLTRDKNIQYF,TGTGCCAGCAGTCTCACCAGGGACAAAAACATTCAGTACTTC
.,TRBV6-6,TRBJ1-2,.,CASSYGAGALWGYTF,TGTGCCAGCAGTTACGGGGCGGGAGCCCTCTGGGGCTACACCTTC
.,TRBV3-1/TRBV3-2,TRBJ2-4,.,CASSQAWASGEPKNIQYF,TGTGCCAGCAGCCAAGCTTGGGCCTCGGGGGAACCCAAAAACATTCAGTACTTC
few,TRBV18,TRBJ1-2,.,CASSPLDKTGSLGGYTF,TGTGCCAGCTCACCCCTTGATAAGACAGGCTCCCTTGGTGGCTACACCTTC
.,TRBV13,TRBJ2-3,TRBD2,CASSPGLAGTDTQYF,TGTGCCAGCAGCCCGGGACTAGCGGGCACAGATACGCAGTATTTT
.,TRBV6-2/TRBV6-3,TRBJ2-2,TRBD1,CASSFVGPGTGRTGELFF,TGTGCCAGCAGTTTCGTGGGTCCCGGGACAGGGAGGACCGGGGAGCTGTTTTTT
.,TRBV27,TRBJ2-7,.,CASSLRQGLAEQYF,TGTGCCAGTAGTTTACGGCAGGGACTTGCCGAGCAGTACTTC
.,TRBV10-2,TRBJ2-1,TRBD2,CASSGTSRHEQFF,TGCGCCAGCAGCGGGACTAGCAGGCATGAGCAGTTCTTC
.,TRBV6-4,TRBJ2-1,TRBD2,CASSDLSGGAWFF,TGTGCCAGCAGTGATTTATCCGGGGGGGCTTGGTTCTTC
.,TRBV7-8,TRBJ2-7,.,CASSDPGGIYEQYF,TGTGCCAGCAGCGACCCCGGAGGTATATACGAGCAGTACTTC
.,TRBV5-1,TRBJ2-5,TRBD2,CASSLALAGKETQYF,TGCGCCAGCAGCTTGGCACTAGCGGGGAAAGAGACCCAGTACTTC
once,TRBV29-1,TRBJ2-2,TRBD1,CSVNRGRNTGELFF,TGCAGCGTTAACAGGGGGCGTAACACCGGGGAGCTGTTTTTT
once,TRBV18,TRBJ2-2,TRBD1,CASSPLAGGETGELFF,TGTGCCAGCTCACCATTGGCAGGGGGAGAGACCGGGGAGCTGTTTTTT
.,TRBV6-6,TRBJ1-2,TRBD1,CASSYEQGGYTF,TGTGCCAGCAGTTACGAACAGGGGGGCTACACCTTC
.,TRBV2,TRBJ2-5,TRBD1,CASRRQGAAGETQYF,TGTGCCAGCAGGAGACAGGGGGCCGCCGGGGAGACCCAGTACTTC
.,TRBV5-4,TRBJ1-1,.,CASSLAGLRDTEAFF,TGTGCCAGCAGCTTGGCAGGGCTCCGGGACACTGAAGCTTTCTTT
.,TRBV30,TRBJ1-1,.,CAWSRVRQQAFF,TGTGCCTGGAGTCGGGTGCGGCAGCAAGCTTTCTTT
.,TRBV28,TRBJ2-7,.,CASSLSLAPYEQYF,TGTGCCAGCAGTTTATCCCTAGCCCCCTACGAGCAGTACTTC
.,TRBV12-5,TRBJ1-6,TRBD1,CASGLPGDREDSPLHF,TGTGCTAGTGGTTTGCCAGGGGACAGGGAGGATTCACCCCTCCACTTT
few,TRBV30,TRBJ2-7,.,CAWSPRAYEQYF,TGTGCCTGGAGTCCCCGGGCCTACGAGCAGTACTTC
.,TRBV2,TRBJ2-7,TRBD1,CASSRDRDRGHEQYF,TGTGCCAGCAGTCGGGACCGGGACAGGGGGCACGAGCAGTACTTC
once,TRBV27,TRBJ1-4,.,CASSLKSYATNEKLFF,TGTGCCAGCAGTTTAAAGAGTTATGCAACTAATGAAAAACTGTTTTTT